The rows below give T cell receptor beta chains drawn from one sample of a study of cytomegalovirus exposure and HLA in healthy donors. Assay: immunoSEQ multiplex PCR; the TCRdb copy retains only in-frame clones and omits some. The repertoire has under 200,000 clones, approximately 84% of them found once; the top ten carry roughly 7.5%. Sequenced input: PBMCs. These receptors originate from a man younger than 35 in good health and CMV-seropositive. Each CDR3 is given with its conserved first and last residue. The D gene is left open where the match is weak. Clone size is given for some rows only: seen once, a few or many times, or a class if the clone is expanded.

v_gene	d_gene	abundance	j_gene	CDR3aa	CDR3nt
TRBV9	-	-	TRBJ2-3	CASSVGGAGTDTQYF	TGTGCCAGCAGCGTAGGCGGGGCGGGCACAGATACGCAGTATTTT
TRBV7-2	TRBD2	-	TRBJ2-1	CASTTRAGGIHNEQFF	TGTGCCAGCACCACACGGGCGGGAGGGATACACAATGAGCAGTTCTTC
TRBV7-3	TRBD2	-	TRBJ2-5	CASSLTLAGAQETQYF	TGTGCCAGCAGCTTAACGCTAGCGGGAGCCCAAGAGACCCAGTACTTC
TRBV27	-	-	TRBJ1-5	CASSHRAGGDQPQHF	TGTGCCAGCAGCCATAGGGCGGGGGGCGATCAGCCCCAGCATTTT
TRBV6-1	-	-	TRBJ1-1	CASSGQLNTEAFF	TGTGCCAGCAGTGGGCAGTTGAACACTGAAGCTTTCTTT
TRBV6-1	TRBD1	-	TRBJ2-7	CASSVDRGGYEQYF	TGTGCCAGCAGTGTCGACAGGGGTGGCTACGAGCAGTACTTC
TRBV30	-	-	TRBJ2-7	CAWSFGQSYEQYF	TGTGCCTGGAGTTTTGGACAGTCCTACGAGCAGTACTTC
TRBV5-4	TRBD1	-	TRBJ2-1	CASSIPQGHNEQFF	TGTGCCAGCAGCATACCACAGGGGCACAATGAGCAGTTCTTC
TRBV6-1	-	-	TRBJ2-5	CASSEGGPSRDDMLETQYF	TGTGCCAGCAGTGAAGGGGGGCCAAGCCGGGACGATATGCTGGAGACCCAGTACTTC
TRBV5-6	-	few	TRBJ1-4	CASSFWQGEEKLFF	TGTGCCAGCAGCTTCTGGCAGGGCGAGGAAAAACTGTTTTTT
TRBV28	TRBD2	-	TRBJ2-7	CASITSGDEQYF	TGTGCCAGCATAACTAGCGGAGACGAGCAGTACTTC
TRBV25-1	-	once	TRBJ1-4	CASSRTGLNEKLFF	TGTGCCAGCAGCCGTACAGGGCTTAATGAAAAACTGTTTTTT
TRBV20-1	-	-	TRBJ2-1	CSASSYEQFF	TGCAGTGCTAGTTCTTATGAGCAGTTCTTC
TRBV19	TRBD1	once	TRBJ1-1	CASSLSQGRTEAFF	TGTGCCAGTAGTCTGTCACAGGGGAGGACTGAAGCTTTCTTT
TRBV28	TRBD2	-	TRBJ2-7	CASRPSGSLGEQYF	TGTGCCAGCAGGCCTAGCGGGAGTCTTGGCGAGCAGTACTTC
TRBV4-3	TRBD1	-	TRBJ2-2	CASSQDSNRGWNTGELFF	TGCGCCAGCAGCCAAGATTCTAACAGGGGTTGGAACACCGGGGAGCTGTTTTTT
TRBV28	TRBD1	-	TRBJ1-2	CASRFPIASQGTNYGYTF	TGTGCCAGCAGATTCCCCATCGCCTCACAGGGGACGAACTATGGCTACACCTTC
TRBV27	TRBD1	-	TRBJ2-1	CASREGQLNPGSYNEQFF	TGTGCCAGCAGAGAGGGACAGTTGAACCCAGGCTCCTACAATGAGCAGTTCTTC
TRBV11-3	TRBD2	-	TRBJ2-1	CASSREVGTSGRSEQFF	TGTGCCAGCAGCAGGGAGGTCGGGACTAGCGGGAGGTCTGAGCAGTTCTTC
TRBV30	-	once	TRBJ1-1	CAWRRERHTEAFF	TGTGCCTGGAGACGGGAGCGGCACACTGAAGCTTTCTTT
TRBV28	TRBD1	-	TRBJ2-2	CASRGQATGELFF	TGTGCCAGTAGAGGACAGGCCACCGGGGAGCTGTTTTTT
TRBV7-3	TRBD2	-	TRBJ2-3	CASSLIVGGPPDTQYF	TGTGCCAGCAGCTTAATTGTGGGAGGGCCTCCAGATACGCAGTATTTT
TRBV30	-	-	TRBJ2-3	CAWHPNSISDTQYF	TGTGCCTGGCACCCAAATTCTATATCGGATACGCAGTATTTT
TRBV6-5	-	-	TRBJ2-7	CASSYSGRYEQYF	TGTGCCAGCAGTTACTCGGGCCGATACGAGCAGTACTTC
TRBV25-1	-	-	TRBJ2-1	CASSGWEESVIGQFF	TGTGCCAGCAGTGGATGGGAGGAGTCGGTAATCGGGCAGTTCTTC
TRBV27	-	-	TRBJ2-1	CASSLYAGTTEQFF	TGTGCCAGCAGTTTGTACGCCGGGACAACTGAGCAGTTCTTC
TRBV5-1	TRBD2	-	TRBJ2-7	CASSPGLAGGLGSEQYF	TGCGCCAGCAGCCCCGGACTAGCGGGAGGGTTGGGGTCCGAGCAGTACTTC
TRBV6-5	TRBD2	-	TRBJ2-1	CASTSGGYNEQFF	TGTGCCAGCACGAGCGGGGGCTACAATGAGCAGTTCTTC
TRBV2	TRBD1	once	TRBJ2-2	CASSEVGQGNTGELFF	TGTGCCAGCAGTGAAGTGGGACAGGGGAACACCGGGGAGCTGTTTTTT
TRBV27	TRBD2	-	TRBJ2-1	CASKGGGGSGEFRRSSYNEQFF	TGTGCCAGCAAAGGAGGGGGTGGTAGCGGGGAGTTTCGGAGGAGCTCCTACAATGAGCAGTTCTTC
TRBV29-1	-	-	TRBJ1-3	CSVGRDTGNTIYF	TGCAGCGTTGGACGGGACACTGGAAACACCATATATTTT
TRBV7-6	-	-	TRBJ1-4	CASSLRPEREKLFF	TGTGCCAGCAGCTTGAGGCCAGAACGGGAAAAACTGTTTTTT
TRBV7-9	-	-	TRBJ1-1	CASSLAGPAEAFF	TGTGCCAGCAGCTTAGCGGGGCCAGCTGAAGCTTTCTTT
TRBV10-3	-	-	TRBJ2-2	CATSTGRENTGELFF	TGTGCCACTTCAACCGGGCGGGAGAACACCGGGGAGCTGTTTTTT
TRBV6-6	-	-	TRBJ1-5	CASGPNQPQHF	TGTGCCAGCGGCCCCAATCAGCCCCAGCATTTT
TRBV7-9	TRBD1	few	TRBJ1-2	CASSLRTGLNYGYTF	TGTGCCAGCAGCTTAAGGACAGGCCTCAACTATGGCTACACCTTC
TRBV27	TRBD1	-	TRBJ2-1	CASNNPGQINEQFF	TGTGCCAGCAACAATCCGGGACAGATCAATGAGCAGTTCTTC
TRBV30	-	-	TRBJ1-2	CAWSVGGLSYTF	TGTGCCTGGAGTGTGGGGGGGCTGAGCTACACCTTC
TRBV5-4	-	-	TRBJ2-5	CASSLAEGYQETQYF	TGTGCCAGCAGCTTGGCCGAGGGATACCAAGAGACCCAGTACTTC
TRBV6-6	-	-	TRBJ1-4	CASSFYSTNEKLFF	TGTGCCAGCAGTTTCTATTCAACTAATGAAAAACTGTTTTTT
TRBV30	TRBD1	-	TRBJ1-5	CAWSLGGANNQPQHF	TGTGCCTGGAGTCTAGGGGGCGCGAACAATCAGCCCCAGCATTTT
TRBV28	-	-	TRBJ1-5	CASSLPPRTVPYQPQHF	TGTGCCAGCAGCCTACCCCCCCGGACAGTCCCGTATCAGCCCCAGCATTTT
TRBV14	TRBD2	-	TRBJ2-7	CASSHDSGIPYEQYF	TGTGCCAGCAGCCACGATAGCGGGATACCCTACGAGCAGTACTTC
TRBV2	-	-	TRBJ2-7	CASSVRVLRYEQYF	TGTGCCAGCAGTGTCAGGGTGCTACGCTACGAGCAGTACTTC
TRBV28	-	-	TRBJ2-2	CASSQRELTGELFF	TGTGCCAGCAGCCAACGGGAATTAACCGGGGAGCTGTTTTTT
TRBV7-2	-	-	TRBJ2-3	CASSPLIDTQYF	TGTGCCAGCAGCCCGTTAATAGATACGCAGTATTTT
TRBV5-1	TRBD1	-	TRBJ2-1	CASSSKGQVSYNEQFF	TGCGCCAGCAGCTCTAAGGGACAGGTCTCCTACAATGAGCAGTTCTTC
TRBV7-2	-	-	TRBJ1-2	CASSPRRVSSGYTF	TGTGCCAGCAGCCCACGTCGGGTCTCTTCTGGCTACACCTTC
TRBV2	TRBD1	-	TRBJ2-2	CASRDRGTGELFF	TGTGCCAGCAGGGACAGGGGCACCGGGGAGCTGTTTTTT